One sample yielded the 4 T cell receptor beta chains listed below, sequenced in a study of blood T cell repertoires in COVID-19. Only in-frame clones appear in the TCRdb table, and some are missing; sequencing was by immunoSEQ multiplex PCR. The profile shows 250,000 to 300,000 clones, about nine tenths of them singletons. The sequenced material came from peripheral blood. The source is a woman in her 30s with COVID-19, enrolled during active disease.

This clone was seen more than once but under ten times. The J gene is TRBJ2-2, the V gene TRBV27; 8 nucleotides agree with TRBD2. V lost 7 bases, J lost 5 bases, and 9 bases stayed unmatched. The CDR3 runs 15 residues. Germline V gene sequence: CDR1 MNHEY, CDR2 SMNVEV (reference sequence). CDR3 residues: CASTGGDTKTGELFF. CDR3 DNA: TGTGCCAGCACCGGGGGGGACACCAAGACCGGGGAGCTGTTTTTT.

This chain connects TRBV5-4 to TRBJ1-5; 9 bases map to TRBD1. The CDR3 totals 13 residues. Per germline, CDR1 SGHNT and CDR2 YYREEE (reference sequence). The J segment lost 16 bases and the V segment lost 0 bases, leaving 8 bases of the junction unmatched. The CDR3: CASSLDKGQGHHF. As DNA, the CDR3 is TGTGCCAGCAGCTTGGATAAGGGACAGGGCCATCATTTT.

The chain links TRBV19 to TRBJ2-7; D is perhaps TRBD1 (5 bases). Trimming shortened V by 1 base and J by 5 bases, and 9 bases separated the two germline ends. CDR3 length equals 13 residues. Germline V gene data show CDR1 as LNHDA and CDR2 as SQIVND (reference sequence). As DNA, the CDR3 is TGTGCCAGTAGTATAGGGAAGGGGAACGAGCAGTACTTC. Protein sequence: CASSIGKGNEQYF.

This clone was detected only once. This chain joins TRBV6-5 and TRBJ2-7; a possible D gene is TRBD2 (6 bases). Trimming removed 5 bases at V and 2 bases at J, with 13 bases between. The CDR3 contains 14 residues. CDR1 and CDR2 from the germline V gene are MNHEY and SVGAGI. The CDR3 sequence is CASSIGGAPYEQYF. The CDR3 DNA reads as TGTGCCAGCAGTATAGGCGGGGCGCCCTACGAGCAGTACTTC.